This paragraph covers one T cell receptor beta chain sequence. Its antigen is undetermined. The data were obtained in a study of blood T cells in healthy people across ages. Looking at the study overall: About one barcoded beta molecule per two T cells was the capture yield of template switching.

Together with a sample-barcoded 5' primer, a J-beta primer mix was included in a second PCR lasting about 6 to 12 cycles. Sequencing of every sample gave 2.5 million or more CDR3-containing paired-end reads. TCRdb redid the calling of the 5' RACE reads with MiXCR, one entry per CDR3 protein. Here the sample spans about a million distinct CDR3 sequences, 45% to 50% being singletons. This CDR3 is 17 amino acids long. Trimming cost V 0 bases and J 4 bases, with 18 bases left between them. CDR1 LGHNA and CDR2 YNFKEQ come from the germline V gene. Total RNA extraction produced at least 5 micrograms (per sample) for the study. General study results and limits: As age increased, TCR beta diversity per million T cells fell in a roughly linear fashion.

This receptor was obtained from a young man in good health. Sequencing used blood. The V and J genes are TRBV4-2 and TRBJ1-2, with a weak D call TRBD1 (5 bases). The CDR3 spells CASSQDVGEIVGYGYTF. Here the CDR3 DNA reads TGTGCCAGCAGCCAAGATGTAGGGGAAATAGTTGGCTATGGCTACACCTTC.